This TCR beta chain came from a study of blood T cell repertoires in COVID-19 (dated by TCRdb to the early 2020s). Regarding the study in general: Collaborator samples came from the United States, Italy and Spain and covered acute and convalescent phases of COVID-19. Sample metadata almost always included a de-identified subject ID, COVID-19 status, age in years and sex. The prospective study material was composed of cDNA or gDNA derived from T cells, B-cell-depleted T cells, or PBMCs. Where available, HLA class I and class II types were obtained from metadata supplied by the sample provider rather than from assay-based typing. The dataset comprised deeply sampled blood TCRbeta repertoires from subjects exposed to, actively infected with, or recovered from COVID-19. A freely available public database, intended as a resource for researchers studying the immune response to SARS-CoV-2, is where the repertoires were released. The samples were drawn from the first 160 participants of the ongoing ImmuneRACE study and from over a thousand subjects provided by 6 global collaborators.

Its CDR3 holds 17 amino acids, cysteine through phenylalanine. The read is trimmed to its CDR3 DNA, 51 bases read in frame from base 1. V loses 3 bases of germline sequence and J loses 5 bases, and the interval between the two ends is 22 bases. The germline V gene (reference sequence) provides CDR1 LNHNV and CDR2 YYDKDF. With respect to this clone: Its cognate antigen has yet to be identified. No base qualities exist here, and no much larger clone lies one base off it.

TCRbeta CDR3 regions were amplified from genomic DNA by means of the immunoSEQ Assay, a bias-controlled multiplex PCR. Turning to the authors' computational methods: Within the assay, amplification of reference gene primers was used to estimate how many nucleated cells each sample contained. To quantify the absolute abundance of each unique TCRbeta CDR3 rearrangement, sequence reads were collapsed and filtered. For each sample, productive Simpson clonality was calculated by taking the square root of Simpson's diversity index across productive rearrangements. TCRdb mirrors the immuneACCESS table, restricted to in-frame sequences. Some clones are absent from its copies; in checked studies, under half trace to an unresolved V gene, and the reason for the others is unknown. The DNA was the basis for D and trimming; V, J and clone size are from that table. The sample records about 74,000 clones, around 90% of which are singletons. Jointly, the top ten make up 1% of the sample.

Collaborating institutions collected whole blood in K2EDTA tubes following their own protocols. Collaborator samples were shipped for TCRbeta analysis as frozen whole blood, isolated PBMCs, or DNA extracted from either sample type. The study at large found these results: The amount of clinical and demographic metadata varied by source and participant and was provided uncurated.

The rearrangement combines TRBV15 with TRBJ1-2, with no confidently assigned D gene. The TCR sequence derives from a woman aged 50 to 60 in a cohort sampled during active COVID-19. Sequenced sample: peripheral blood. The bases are TGTGCCACCAGCAGGGAACCCGACGAGGGTGGAGGTTATGGCTACACCTTC. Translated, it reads CATSREPDEGGGYGYTF.